This section outlines one TCR beta chain sequence together with its context. This sample was included in a study of cytomegalovirus exposure and HLA in healthy donors. Primers for the PCR totalled 60 Vbeta and 13 Jbeta. Some clones are missing from TCRdb's copy, which holds only in-frame ones; the method was immunoSEQ multiplex PCR. The table shows around 100,000 clones, with around 80% occurring only once. The source material was PBMCs. The receptor was derived from a woman in her thirties or forties in good health and CMV-seronegative.

The CDR3 protein is CASSLGRGGRFGEQFF. The CDR3 DNA follows: TGTGCCAGCAGCTTAGGCAGGGGCGGGAGGTTCGGTGAGCAGTTCTTC. The chain employs TRBV7-2 and TRBJ2-1; the match to TRBD2 covers 8 bases. With V trimmed by 1 base and J by 9 bases, 11 bases remained unmatched. The CDR3 sequence is 16 residues long. Germline CDR1 reads SGHTA; CDR2 reads FQGNSA.